The clone carrying this T cell receptor beta chain was detected ten times or more. The sample comes from a study of T cells in Graves' hyperthyroidism and ophthalmopathy. It was RNA transcripts that yielded the amplified TCR beta CDR3 regions. The HTBI primer set drove a first-round RT-PCR of the TCR CDR3. TCRdb re-called the multiplex PCR reads through MiXCR, storing one row per CDR3 protein. Counted here are about 250,000 distinct CDR3 sequences, roughly 22% occurring once; the ten biggest clones make up roughly 40%. Under 3 months was the duration of disease in ophthalmopathy patients, who also had a Clinical Activity Score of at least 3 and a NOSPECS grade of at least 4. The diagnoses drew upon clinical symptoms, serum thyroxine and TRAb, thyroid ultrasound and orbital computed tomography. CDR1 is GTSNPN, CDR2 SVGIG, per germline (reference sequence). With 4 bases removed from V and 2 bases from J, the gap between germline ends came to 17 bases. The CDR3 is 15 amino acids.

The sample taken for sequencing was blood. The chain joins TRBV30 to TRBJ1-1, with a weak D call TRBD1 (5 bases). This receptor was obtained from a woman between 40 and 50 years old with Graves' ophthalmopathy. CDR3 sequence reads: CAWIQGLVVNTEAFF. DNA for the CDR3: TGTGCCTGGATCCAGGGATTAGTTGTTAACACTGAAGCTTTCTTT. Based on the CDR3 plus reference TRBV30 and TRBJ1-1, the full variable domain is SQTIHQWPATLVQPVGSPLSLECTVEGTSNPNLYWYRQAAGRGLQLLFYSVGIGQISSEVPQNLSASRPQDRQFILSSKKLLLSDSGFYLCAWIQGLVVNTEAFFGQGTRLTVV.